One sample yielded the 16 T cell receptor beta chains listed below, sequenced in a study of spatial heterogeneity in lung cancer. General observations from the study: Tumor mutation counts were tracked by expanded intratumoral alpha and beta TCR counts.

Noted time point: sample taken at primary tumor resection. Which antigens these TCRs recognize remains unknown. TCRdb recomputed calls from the 5' RACE reads with MiXCR, one row per CDR3 protein. The top ten clones hold 25% to 30% of a sample with some 5,900 distinct CDR3 sequences, about 7.7% of them seen once. The material was lung tumor tissue, obtained at surgery. The receptors originated from a female donor with early-stage non-small cell lung cancer.

The table lists this clonotype with many counts. This beta chain appears as a stray read in a library generated for alpha chains; its size is not informative. The chain carries TRBV6-2 or TRBV6-3 and TRBJ2-1; D is possibly TRBD1 or TRBD2 (6 bases each). CDR1 and CDR2 (germline): MNHEY, SVGEGT. V gave up 7 bases and J gave up 2 bases, with 24 bases separating them. This CDR3 comprises 18 residues. The CDR3 reads CASMALEMWGATYNEQFF. The CDR3 region has the DNA TGTGCCAGCATGGCTCTCGAGATGTGGGGGGCAACCTACAATGAGCAGTTCTTC.

This clonotype was recorded at least ten times. This beta chain is a stray read from a library made for alpha chains; its abundance is not meaningful. The chain employs TRBV5-5 and TRBJ2-2, with 10 bases lining up with TRBD1. The CDR3 has 16 residues. The germline CDR1 and CDR2 sequences are SGHKS and YYEKEE (reference sequence). V lost 3 bases, J lost 0 bases, and 2 bases stayed unmatched. CDR3 nucleotide sequence: TGTGCCAGCAGCTGGGGACAGGGGACGAACACCGGGGAGCTGTTTTTT. As protein: CASSWGQGTNTGELFF. The full variable domain, with the rest looked up from reference TRBV5-5 and TRBJ2-2, is DAGVTQSPTHLIKTRGQQVTLRCSPISGHKSVSWYQQVLGQGPQFIFQYYEKEERGRGNFPDRFSARQFPNYSSELNVNALLLGDSALYLCASSWGQGTNTGELFFGEGSRLTVL.

Many counts were recorded for this clonotype. Little can be read into the size of this beta chain, an off-target read in a library designed for alpha chains. The V call is TRBV20-1, the J call TRBJ2-7, with a tentative D call TRBD2 (5 bases). V was trimmed by 6 bases and J by 5 bases, leaving 29 bases between them. Germline V gene lookup returns CDR1 DFQATT and CDR2 SNEGSKA (reference sequence). The CDR3 contains 17 residues. CDR3 sequence: CSAASGSGIGSRNEQYF. The CDR3 DNA reads TGCAGTGCCGCATCAGGATCCGGAATTGGGAGTCGAAACGAGCAGTACTTC.

By sample share, this clonotype is medium-sized. A library made for alpha chains picked up this beta chain off target, so its size means little. The rearrangement links TRBV4-2 to TRBJ2-2, with 9 bases that match TRBD2. This CDR3 region has 16 residues. After removal of 4 bases from V and 2 bases from J, the junction contained 5 bases not matched to a gene. The germline V gene encodes CDR1 LGHNA and CDR2 YNFKEQ. CDR3 region: CASSRRLADNTGELFF. The CDR3 DNA reads TGTGCCAGCAGCCGTAGACTAGCGGATAACACCGGGGAGCTGTTTTTT.

Relative to its sample, this clonotype is medium-sized (0.01 to 0.1%). This beta chain is a stray sequence in a library constructed for alpha chains; its clone size is not meaningful. The V and J genes are TRBV7-8 and TRBJ2-7; the D gene is possibly TRBD1 (5 bases). There are 15 residues in the CDR3. Germline V gene sequence: CDR1 SGHVS, CDR2 FQNEAQ. Trimming took 3 bases from V and 3 from J, leaving 15 bases between them. CDR3 loop: CASSLDLRGSYEQYF. In DNA form, the CDR3 reads TGTGCCAGCAGCTTGGACCTTAGGGGCAGCTACGAGCAGTACTTC.

This clonotype is labeled medium-sized. A library prepared for alpha chains yielded this beta chain as an off-target read; its size is of little meaning. The chain is built from TRBV7-2 and TRBJ1-2; D not resolved. The CDR3 totals 14 residues. V lost 4 bases and J 4 bases, leaving 13 bases between the germline ends. Looked up from germline, CDR1 is SGHTA and CDR2 is FQGNSA. The CDR3 here is CASSSVKAVYGYTF. CDR3 sequence (DNA): TGTGCCAGCAGCTCCGTCAAGGCCGTCTATGGCTACACCTTC.

At least ten counts were recorded for this clonotype. Being off target in a library aimed at alpha chains, this beta chain has a size of little meaning. The chain has TRBV7-9 and TRBJ1-1, with D perhaps matching TRBD1 (5 bases). The V and J ends lost 1 base and 6 bases respectively, with 9 bases between them. CDR1 and CDR2 (germline): SEHNR, FQNEAQ (reference sequence). This CDR3 comprises 13 residues. CDR3 sequence (DNA): TGTGCCAGCAGCTTAGGGGGCATACCTGAAGCTTTCTTT. Amino acid sequence: CASSLGGIPEAFF.

Many counts were recorded for this clonotype. A library made for alpha chains picked up this beta chain off target, so its size means little. The V gene is TRBV7-9, the J gene TRBJ2-5, with TRBD2 as a possible D gene (5 bases). CDR1 SEHNR and CDR2 FQNEAQ come from the germline V gene (reference sequence). The length of the CDR3 is 16 residues. The ends were cut back, 8 bases at V and 5 bases at J, with 24 bases in the middle. As DNA, the CDR3 is TGTGCCAGCGGCCTAATATCCCGGGGTGACCGGGAGACCCAGTACTTC. This codes for CASGLISRGDRETQYF. The variable domain in full, completed from reference TRBV7-9 and TRBJ2-5, reads DTGVSQNPRHKITKRGQNVTFRCDPISEHNRLYWYRQTLGQGPEFLTYFQNEAQLEKSRLLSDRFSAERPKGSFSTLEIQRTEQGDSAMYLCASGLISRGDRETQYFGPGTRLLVL.

Details on this clonotype: This beta chain represents an off-target read in a library built for alpha chains; its size is of limited meaning. V gene TRBV28 combines with J gene TRBJ2-3, with 7 bases aligning to TRBD1. Germline trimming cut 3 bases from V and 1 base from J; bases unmatched to any gene: 4. The CDR3 runs 15 residues. Germline CDR1 is MDHEN and CDR2 is SYDVKM. The CDR3 loop is CASSFSGTGTDTQYF. CDR3 DNA: TGTGCCAGCAGTTTCTCCGGGACAGGCACAGATACGCAGTATTTT.

This clonotype was recorded only once. Since it is a stray read in a library aimed at alpha chains, this beta chain has a size that is not meaningful. V is TRBV4-2 and J is TRBJ1-5; D might be TRBD1 (5 bases). The CDR3 loop spans 13 amino acids. Germline V lookup: CDR1 LGHNA, CDR2 YNFKEQ. Trimming took 1 base from V and 5 from J, leaving 6 bases between them. CDR3 in amino acids: CASSQGGDQPQHF. In DNA, the CDR3 is TGTGCCAGCAGCCAAGGGGGGGATCAGCCCCAGCATTTT.

This clonotype was detected ten times or more. The size of this beta chain means little, since it is a stray read in a library made for alpha chains. V and J are TRBV7-2 and TRBJ2-1; TRBD2 agrees at 8 bases. Trimming removed 9 bases from V and 4 bases from J; junction bases left unmatched: 8. Germline CDR1 reads SGHTA; CDR2 reads FQGNSA. The CDR3 loop spans 14 amino acids. The CDR3 sequence is CASGRGELYNEQFF. CDR3 sequence (DNA): TGTGCCAGTGGGCGGGGGGAACTGTACAATGAGCAGTTCTTC.

This clonotype is labeled as medium-sized. This beta chain lies outside the target of a library built for alpha chains; its clone size means little. V is TRBV2 and J is TRBJ1-5; D is perhaps TRBD1 (5 bases). V was cut by 5 bases and J by 3 bases, with 11 bases left in between. The CDR3 runs to 14 residues. Germline assignment: CDR1 SNHLY and CDR2 FYNNEI. The CDR3 DNA is TGTGCCAGCAGTAGGGGCAGGAACAATCAGCCCCAGCATTTT. It encodes CASSRGRNNQPQHF.

In the case of this clonotype: The library was designed around alpha chains, so this beta chain is a stray read whose abundance carries little weight. This chain connects TRBV20-1 to TRBJ2-6, with 13 positions matching TRBD2. Looked up from germline, CDR1 is DFQATT and CDR2 is SNEGSKA (reference sequence). The J segment lost 4 bases and the V segment lost 6 bases, leaving 6 bases of the junction unmatched. The CDR3 extends over 16 amino acids. The CDR3 DNA sequence: TGCAGTGCCTCACTAGCGGGAGGGCTCGGGGCCAACGTCCTGACTTTC. Protein sequence: CSASLAGGLGANVLTF.

The table lists this clonotype with many counts. For a library built for alpha chains, this beta chain is a stray read; little rests on its size. V is TRBV18 and J is TRBJ2-2, with a possible D match to TRBD2 (6 bases). This CDR3 is built from 18 residues. Germline loops: CDR1 KGHSH, CDR2 LQKENI. V lost 3 bases, J lost 3 bases, and 20 bases lay in between. In DNA form, the CDR3 reads TGTGCCAGCTCACCCGGGCTGGGACTCCGGGCGGACACCGGGGAGCTGTTTTTT. Translated, it gives CASSPGLGLRADTGELFF.

In its sample, this clonotype is large. Since it is a stray read in a library aimed at alpha chains, this beta chain has a size that is not meaningful. The CDR3 loop reads CSARVEYTDTQYF. In nucleotides, the CDR3 is TGCAGTGCTAGAGTAGAGTACACAGATACGCAGTATTTT. The chain has TRBV20-1 and TRBJ2-3; D not resolved. This CDR3 region has 13 residues. Germline lookup yields CDR1 DFQATT and CDR2 SNEGSKA (reference sequence). V gave up 1 base and J gave up 2 bases, with 7 bases separating them.

This clonotype was counted ten times or more. Found in a library prepared for alpha chains, this beta chain is an off-target read, and its abundance has little meaning. The chain has TRBV12-3 or TRBV12-4 and TRBJ2-1; 9 nucleotides align to TRBD2. The CDR3 totals 15 residues. V lost 4 bases, J lost 5 bases, and 6 bases stayed unmatched. CDR3 protein: CASSWWLAGNNEQFF. For the CDR3, the DNA is TGTGCCAGCAGTTGGTGGCTAGCGGGGAACAATGAGCAGTTCTTC.